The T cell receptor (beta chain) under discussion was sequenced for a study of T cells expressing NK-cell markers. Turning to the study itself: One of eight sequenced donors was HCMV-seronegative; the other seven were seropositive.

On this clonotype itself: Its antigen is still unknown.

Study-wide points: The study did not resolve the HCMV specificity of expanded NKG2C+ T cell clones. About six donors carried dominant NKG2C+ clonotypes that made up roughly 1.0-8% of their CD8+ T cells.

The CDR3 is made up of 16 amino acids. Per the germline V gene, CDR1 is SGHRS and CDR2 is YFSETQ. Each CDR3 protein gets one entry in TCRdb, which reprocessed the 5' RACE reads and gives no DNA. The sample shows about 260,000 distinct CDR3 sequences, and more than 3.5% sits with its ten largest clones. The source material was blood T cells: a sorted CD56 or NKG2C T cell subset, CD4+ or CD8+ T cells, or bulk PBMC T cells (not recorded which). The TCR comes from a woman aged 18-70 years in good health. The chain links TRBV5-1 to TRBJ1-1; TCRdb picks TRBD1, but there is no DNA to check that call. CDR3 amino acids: CASSFRGNGMNTEAFF.